The sequence of this TCR beta chain was determined in a study of molecular identifiers for immune sequencing clone quantification. Study-wide results and limits: Whereas clones above 20 RNA copies held under 1% of naive-cell molecules, they held over 97% of effector molecules.

Germline V gene sequence: CDR1 SGHTA, CDR2 FQGNSA. Trimming took 4 bases from V and 2 from J; bases not matched to a gene: 15. There are 18 residues in the CDR3. Ten or more counts support this clonotype. Antigen specificity is unknown. Libraries of naive CD8 cells were prepared from approximately 20,000 to 1,000,000 sorted cells using 10%, 30% or 50% RNA. Listed TCR primers, together with previously described methods, were used for the bulk TCR libraries. TCRdb passed the PCR reads through MiXCR, listing each CDR3 protein once. There are over 600,000 distinct CDR3 sequences in the sample; 20% occur only once, and around 0.86% lies in the top ten.

This chain uses TRBV7-2 with TRBJ2-7, with TRBD2 identical over 9 bases. The sample consisted of naive CD8+ T cells from blood, with Jurkat cell RNA spiked in. Subset meaning: FACS-sorted CD8+CD4-CCR7+CD45RA+ naive T cells. This clonotype was obtained from a human donor in good health. Some libraries in this study had Jurkat cell RNA spiked in. The CDR3 DNA is TGTGCCAGCAGCTCCGGACCATCAGCGGGGGGTCAACCCTACGAGCAGTACTTC. This sequence encodes CASSSGPSAGGQPYEQYF.